This is a list of T cell receptor beta chains from one sample in a study of blood T cell repertoires in COVID-19. The assay was immunoSEQ multiplex PCR, and TCRdb's table has in-frame clones only and misses some. Of fewer than 250,000 clones listed, roughly 80% were seen once; the top ten hold roughly a tenth. Sequencing used peripheral blood. The source of these receptors is a woman of 80 years or more with COVID-19, enrolled during active disease. Each CDR3 is given with its conserved first and last residue. D genes are given only for firm matches. Clone size appears in some rows only: once, few, many, or a class for an expanded clone.

j_call	cdr3_length	d_call	v_call	clone_size	cdr3_aa	cdr3_nt
TRBJ2-5	15	TRBD1	TRBV3-1/TRBV3-2	-	CASSQSTGGVETQYF	TGTGCCAGCAGCCAATCCACAGGGGGCGTGGAGACCCAGTACTTC
TRBJ2-3	15	TRBD2	TRBV3-1/TRBV3-2	-	CASSHASGGADTQYF	TGTGCCAGCAGCCATGCTAGCGGGGGGGCAGATACGCAGTATTTT
TRBJ1-5	14	TRBD1	TRBV29-1	-	CSVIPGTDNQPQHF	TGCAGCGTCATACCCGGGACAGACAATCAGCCCCAGCATTTT
TRBJ1-6	15	TRBD1	TRBV5-5	-	CASSHRDRVNSPLHF	TGTGCCAGCAGCCACCGGGACAGGGTCAATTCACCCCTCCACTTT
TRBJ1-4	15	TRBD1	TRBV7-9	-	CASSRDRVINEKLFF	TGTGCCAGCAGCCGGGACAGGGTTATAAATGAAAAACTGTTTTTT
TRBJ1-2	14	-	TRBV5-6	-	CASSFRVPPYGYTF	TGTGCCAGCAGCTTTCGGGTTCCCCCTTATGGCTACACCTTC
TRBJ2-3	16	TRBD2	TRBV13	-	CASSLVSGGSGDTQYF	TGTGCCAGCAGCTTAGTTAGCGGGGGGAGTGGAGATACGCAGTATTTT
TRBJ1-4	14	-	TRBV5-1	few	CASSLDSTNEKLFF	TGCGCCAGCAGCCTGGACAGCACTAATGAAAAACTGTTTTTT
TRBJ2-1	15	TRBD2	TRBV6-4	-	CASSQTSGGYNEQFF	TGTGCCAGCAGCCAGACTAGCGGGGGCTACAATGAGCAGTTCTTC
TRBJ2-5	16	-	TRBV5-5	once	CASSLVGTTPQETQYF	TGTGCCAGCAGCTTGGTTGGGACAACTCCTCAAGAGACCCAGTACTTC
TRBJ1-3	16	TRBD1	TRBV28	-	CASSSSGGYSGNTIYF	TGTGCCAGCAGTTCCTCAGGGGGTTATTCTGGAAACACCATATATTTT
TRBJ1-1	14	-	TRBV6-5	-	CASWDMFGNTEAFF	TGTGCCAGCTGGGACATGTTCGGGAACACTGAAGCTTTCTTT
TRBJ1-5	15	TRBD1	TRBV11-2	-	CASSLDDGAGGPQHF	TGTGCCAGCAGCTTAGACGACGGCGCAGGGGGACCCCAGCATTTT
TRBJ1-1	13	TRBD1	TRBV7-9	-	CASSLDRGTEAFF	TGTGCCAGCAGCCTGGACAGGGGCACTGAAGCTTTCTTT
TRBJ2-2	12	TRBD1	TRBV7-9	-	CAMDRGSGELFF	TGTGCCATGGACAGGGGAAGCGGGGAGCTGTTTTTT
TRBJ1-2	14	-	TRBV5-4	-	CASSLAGTNYGYTF	TGTGCCAGCAGCTTGGCAGGGACTAACTATGGCTACACCTTC
TRBJ1-2	16	-	TRBV7-9	-	CASSSARERINYGYTF	TGTGCCAGCAGCTCTGCGCGGGAGAGAATCAACTATGGCTACACCTTC
TRBJ1-2	14	-	TRBV18	-	CASSPRQTDYGYTF	TGTGCCAGCTCACCACGACAGACCGACTATGGCTACACCTTC
TRBJ2-7	13	-	TRBV27	few	CASSSPPAYEQYF	TGTGCCAGCAGTTCCCCCCCAGCCTACGAGCAGTACTTC
TRBJ2-7	13	-	TRBV5-1	-	CASSLAPNGEQYF	TGCGCCAGCAGCTTGGCACCGAACGGGGAGCAGTACTTC
TRBJ1-6	15	-	TRBV3-1/TRBV3-2	-	CASSQENRKNSPLHF	TGTGCCAGCAGCCAAGAAAACAGGAAGAATTCACCCCTCCACTTT
TRBJ2-6	14	-	TRBV19	-	CASGTTTGANVLTF	TGTGCCAGTGGGACAACAACTGGGGCCAACGTCCTGACTTTC
TRBJ1-4	14	-	TRBV19	-	CASRPSTANEKLFF	TGTGCCAGTAGGCCATCGACAGCTAATGAAAAACTGTTTTTT
TRBJ2-5	15	-	TRBV5-6	-	CASSLWGGTEETQYF	TGTGCCAGCAGCTTGTGGGGGGGCACCGAGGAGACCCAGTACTTC
TRBJ1-2	15	TRBD1	TRBV5-5	-	CASSIRDRGTGGYTF	TGTGCCAGCAGCATCCGGGACAGGGGAACGGGAGGCTACACCTTC
TRBJ1-5	15	-	TRBV5-8	-	CASSLGGARGLLQHF	TGTGCCAGCAGCTTGGGAGGGGCGCGGGGCCTTTTACAGCATTTT
TRBJ2-3	13	-	TRBV3-1/TRBV3-2	-	CASSQRGADTQYF	TGTGCCAGCAGCCAACGCGGTGCAGATACGCAGTATTTT
TRBJ2-7	12	-	TRBV20-1	-	CSASSTGDEQYF	TGCAGTGCTAGTTCTACGGGGGACGAGCAGTACTTC
TRBJ2-3	13	TRBD2	TRBV2	few	CASKRDATDTQYF	TGTGCCAGCAAGCGGGATGCCACAGATACGCAGTATTTT
TRBJ2-7	14	TRBD1	TRBV11-2	-	CASRPGQGVGEQYF	TGTGCCAGCAGACCAGGACAGGGGGTAGGAGAGCAGTACTTC
TRBJ2-3	20	TRBD2	TRBV27	-	CASSLRPSPSGGSTSDTQYF	TGTGCCAGCAGTTTACGCCCCTCCCCTAGCGGGGGTTCTACCTCAGATACGCAGTATTTT
TRBJ1-2	14	TRBD1	TRBV3-1/TRBV3-2	-	CASSQQGGLYGYTF	TGTGCCAGCAGCCAACAGGGGGGACTCTATGGCTACACCTTC
TRBJ2-7	14	TRBD1	TRBV28	-	CASSSGQVRYEQYF	TGTGCCAGCAGTTCGGGACAGGTCAGATACGAGCAGTACTTC